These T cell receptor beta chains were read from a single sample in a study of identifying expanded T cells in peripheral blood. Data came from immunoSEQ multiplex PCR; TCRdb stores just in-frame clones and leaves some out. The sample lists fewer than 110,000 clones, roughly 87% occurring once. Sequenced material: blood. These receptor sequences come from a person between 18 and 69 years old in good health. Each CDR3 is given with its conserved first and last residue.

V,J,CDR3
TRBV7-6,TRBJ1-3,CASSLVAAGGAGNTIYF
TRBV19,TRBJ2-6,CASSMVRGDTSGANVLTF
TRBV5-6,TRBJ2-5,CASSRGTGNQETQYF
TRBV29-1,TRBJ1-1,CSAFTGNTEAFF
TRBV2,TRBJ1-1,CASTGQGGESEAFF
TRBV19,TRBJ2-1,CASSIGQADEQFF
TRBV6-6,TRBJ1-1,CASSYGGGMNTEAFF
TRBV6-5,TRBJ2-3,CASSYGAGGGSDTQYF
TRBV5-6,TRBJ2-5,CASSSPPRLKGGETQYF
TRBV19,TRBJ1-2,CASSIGPRAYGYTF
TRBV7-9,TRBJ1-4,CASSLPQGEKLFF
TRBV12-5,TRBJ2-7,CASAAFGTRAYEQYF
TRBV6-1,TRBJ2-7,CASSDRQGSSYEQYF
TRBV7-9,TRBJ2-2,CASSLARGGENTGELFF
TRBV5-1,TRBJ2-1,CASSLEPGNHNEQFF
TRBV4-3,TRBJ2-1,CASSQDPGPRFNEQFF
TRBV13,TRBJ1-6,CASSSTGRVQGSPLHF
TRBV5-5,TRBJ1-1,CASSARDSSLSNTEAFF
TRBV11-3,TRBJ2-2,CASSLTSGGIGELFF
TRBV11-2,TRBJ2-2,CASSLEGTGNTGELFF
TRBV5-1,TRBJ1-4,CASSHQGDEKLFF
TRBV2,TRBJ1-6,CASSEGESPLHF
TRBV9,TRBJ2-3,CASSVGWGTSDTQYF
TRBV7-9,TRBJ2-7,CASSQDRGTGGHEQYF
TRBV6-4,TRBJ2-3,CASSEGGPTDTQYF
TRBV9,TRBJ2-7,CASSVASPSDGGAYEQYF
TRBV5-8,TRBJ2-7,CASSPKMTYEQYF
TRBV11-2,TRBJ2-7,CASSLVRFYEQYF
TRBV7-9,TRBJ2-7,CASSLYPPAYEQYF
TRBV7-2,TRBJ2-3,CASSLSPGGTDTQYF
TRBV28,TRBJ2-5,CASRGGGLKTQYF
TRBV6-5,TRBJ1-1,CASSYPPSEAFF
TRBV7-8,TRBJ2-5,CAQGSGATETQYF
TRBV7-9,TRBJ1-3,CASSPRGSSGNTIYF
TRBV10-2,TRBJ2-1,CATQDSQRTYNEQFF
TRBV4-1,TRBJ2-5,CASSPYATQETQYF
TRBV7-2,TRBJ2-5,CASSLQGSQETQYF
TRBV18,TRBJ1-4,CASSRGGGGEKLFF
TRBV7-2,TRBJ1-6,CASSSSPAAKSPLHF
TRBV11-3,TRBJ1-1,CASSFRLDTEAFF
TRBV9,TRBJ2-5,CASSVVVAGDSGTQYF
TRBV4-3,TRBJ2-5,CASSQGTGEETQYF
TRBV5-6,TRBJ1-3,CASSLAQVSGNTIYF
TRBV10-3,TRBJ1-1,CAVSSTQGSTEAFF
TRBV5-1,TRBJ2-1,CASSLTAGTPVYNEQFF
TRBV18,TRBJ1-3,CASSLGQGGNTIYF
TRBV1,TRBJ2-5,CTSSQDIMGWETQYF
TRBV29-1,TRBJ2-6,CSVSGRSGANVLTF